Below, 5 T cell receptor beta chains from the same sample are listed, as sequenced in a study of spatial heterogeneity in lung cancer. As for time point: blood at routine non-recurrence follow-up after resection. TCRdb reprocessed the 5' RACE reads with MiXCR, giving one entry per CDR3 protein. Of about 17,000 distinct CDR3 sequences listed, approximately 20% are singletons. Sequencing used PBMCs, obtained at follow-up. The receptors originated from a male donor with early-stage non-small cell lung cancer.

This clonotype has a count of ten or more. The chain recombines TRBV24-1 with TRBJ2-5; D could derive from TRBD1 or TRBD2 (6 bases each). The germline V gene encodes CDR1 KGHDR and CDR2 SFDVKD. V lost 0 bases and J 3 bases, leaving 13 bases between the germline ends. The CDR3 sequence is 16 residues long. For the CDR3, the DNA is TGTGCCACCAGTGATTTGCGGGGGAAGGGGGAAGAGACCCAGTACTTC. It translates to CATSDLRGKGEETQYF.

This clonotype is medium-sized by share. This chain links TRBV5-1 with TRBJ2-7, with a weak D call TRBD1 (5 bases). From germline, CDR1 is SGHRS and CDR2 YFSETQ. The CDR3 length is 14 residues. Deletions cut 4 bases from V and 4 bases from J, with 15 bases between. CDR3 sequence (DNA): TGCGCCAGCAGCGCCACAGGCACTCGATACGAGCAGTACTTC. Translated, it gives CASSATGTRYEQYF.

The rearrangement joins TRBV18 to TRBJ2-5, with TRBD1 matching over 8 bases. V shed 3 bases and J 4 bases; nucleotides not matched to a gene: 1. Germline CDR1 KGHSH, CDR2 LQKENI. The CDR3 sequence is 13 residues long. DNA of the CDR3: TGTGCCAGCTCACCCAGGGGGCGAGAGACCCAGTACTTC. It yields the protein CASSPRGRETQYF. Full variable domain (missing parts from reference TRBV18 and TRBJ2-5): NAGVMQNPRHLVRRRGQEARLRCSPMKGHSHVYWYRQLPEEGLKFMVYLQKENIIDESGMPKERFSAEFPKEGPSILRIQQVVRGDSAAYFCASSPRGRETQYFGPGTRLLVL.

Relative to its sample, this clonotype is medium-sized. CDR3 sequence reads: CASSAGASSYNEQFF. The CDR3 DNA reads TGTGCCAGCTCAGCGGGGGCTAGCTCCTACAATGAGCAGTTCTTC. This chain uses TRBV7-2 with TRBJ2-1, with 8 nucleotides matching TRBD2. The J segment lost 0 bases and the V segment lost 8 bases, leaving 6 bases of the junction unmatched. Germline lookup yields CDR1 SGHTA and CDR2 FQGNSA. The CDR3 is made up of 15 amino acids.

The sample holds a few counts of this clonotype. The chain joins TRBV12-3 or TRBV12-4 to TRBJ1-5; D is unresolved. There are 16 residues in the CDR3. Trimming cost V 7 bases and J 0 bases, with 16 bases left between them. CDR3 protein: CASTTDTDYSNQPQHF. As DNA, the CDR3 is TGTGCCAGCACCACGGATACAGATTATAGCAATCAGCCCCAGCATTTT.